The entry below describes one T cell receptor beta chain. Its antigen is as yet unknown. TCR alpha and TCR beta cDNA libraries carrying sample barcodes and UMIs came from 5'RACE with constant-segment primers. In TCRdb, the 5' RACE reads were re-called with MiXCR into one record per CDR3 protein. The data contain 350,000 to 450,000 distinct CDR3 sequences, around 18% of them seen just once; the ten biggest clones take up roughly 8.4%. The data originate from a study of T-cell memory formation after mild COVID-19. The overall study: TCR clustering was largely donor specific. Study-wide results and caveats: A second wave expanding day 15 to 37 was CD4+-biased; contracting clones were balanced.

Germline V gene sequence: CDR1 SGHTA, CDR2 FQGNSA. The V gene end was trimmed by 1 base and the J gene end by 5 bases; junction bases not matched to a gene: 7. The CDR3 is 16 residues long. The V gene is TRBV7-2, the J gene TRBJ2-2; 7 positions match TRBD1. The clonotype was recovered from an adult woman who had mild COVID-19 (a few samples of this study predate the infection). Cell type and time point are not known. Sequenced: PBMCs or a T cell subset sorted from them (not recorded which). In DNA, the CDR3 is TGTGCCAGCAGCTTAGGACAGGGAGAGAGGACCGGGGAGCTGTTTTTT. Translation: CASSLGQGERTGELFF.